This entry features one T cell receptor (beta chain) sequence. Repertoires were generated with immunoSEQ multiplex PCR, while TCRdb's copy carries only in-frame clones and drops some. The sample lists nearly 15,000 clones, roughly 85% occurring once. This specimen comes from a study of T cell clones after liver transplantation. Trimming removed 7 bases at V and 0 bases at J, with 12 bases between. CDR1 SGHAT and CDR2 FQDESV come from the germline V gene (reference sequence). The CDR3 runs to 14 residues. The sample in question was CD8+ T cells from blood, obtained around 50 months after liver transplant. This receptor was obtained from a human patient who received a liver transplant. A share of the T cells may be of graft donor origin. The rearrangement joins TRBV11-1 to TRBJ1-1, with D maybe TRBD1 (6 bases). CDR3 coding DNA: TGTGCCAGCACCCCGGGGGCTATGAACACTGAAGCTTTCTTT. Amino acids: CASTPGAMNTEAFF.